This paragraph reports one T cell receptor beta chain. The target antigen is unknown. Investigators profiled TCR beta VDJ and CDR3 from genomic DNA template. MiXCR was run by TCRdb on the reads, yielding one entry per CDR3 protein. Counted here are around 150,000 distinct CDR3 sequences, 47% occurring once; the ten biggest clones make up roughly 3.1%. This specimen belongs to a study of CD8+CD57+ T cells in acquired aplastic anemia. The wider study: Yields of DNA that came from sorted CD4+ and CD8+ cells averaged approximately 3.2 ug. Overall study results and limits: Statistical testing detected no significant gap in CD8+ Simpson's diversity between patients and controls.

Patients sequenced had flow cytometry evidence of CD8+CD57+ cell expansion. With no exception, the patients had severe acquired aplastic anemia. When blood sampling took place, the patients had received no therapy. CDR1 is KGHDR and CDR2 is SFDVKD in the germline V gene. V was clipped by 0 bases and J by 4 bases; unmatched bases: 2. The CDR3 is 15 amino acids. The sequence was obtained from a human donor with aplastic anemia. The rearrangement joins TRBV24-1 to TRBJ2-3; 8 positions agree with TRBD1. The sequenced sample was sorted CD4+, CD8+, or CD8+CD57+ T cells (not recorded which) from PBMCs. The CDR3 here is CATSDLGQGSDTQYF. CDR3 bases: TGTGCCACCAGTGATTTGGGACAGGGCTCAGATACGCAGTATTTT.